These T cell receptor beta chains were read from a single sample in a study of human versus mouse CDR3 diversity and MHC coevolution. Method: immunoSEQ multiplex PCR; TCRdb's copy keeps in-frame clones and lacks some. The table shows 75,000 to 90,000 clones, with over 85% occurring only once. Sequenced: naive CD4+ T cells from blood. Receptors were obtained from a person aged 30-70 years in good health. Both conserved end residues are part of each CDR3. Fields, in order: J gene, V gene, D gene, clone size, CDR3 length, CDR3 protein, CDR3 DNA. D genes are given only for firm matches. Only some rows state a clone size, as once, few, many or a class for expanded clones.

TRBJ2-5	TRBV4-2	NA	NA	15	CASSTQSERRETQYF	TGTGCCAGCAGCACCCAATCAGAGCGGCGAGAGACCCAGTACTTC
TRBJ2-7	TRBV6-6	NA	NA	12	CASSYDSPEQYF	TGTGCCAGCAGTTACGACAGCCCCGAGCAGTACTTC
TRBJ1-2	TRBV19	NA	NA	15	CASSIAGRETYGYTF	TGTGCCAGTAGTATAGCGGGCAGGGAAACCTATGGCTACACCTTC
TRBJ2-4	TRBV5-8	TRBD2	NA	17	CASSLLAGGEAKNIQYF	TGTGCCAGCAGCTTGCTCGCGGGGGGTGAAGCCAAAAACATTCAGTACTTC
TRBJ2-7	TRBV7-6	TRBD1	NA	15	CASSLRQGRTYEQYF	TGTGCCAGCAGCTTAAGACAGGGAAGGACCTACGAGCAGTACTTC
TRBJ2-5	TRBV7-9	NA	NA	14	CASSFQGAGETQYF	TGTGCCAGCAGCTTTCAAGGGGCAGGCGAGACCCAGTACTTC
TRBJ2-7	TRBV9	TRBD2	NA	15	CASSPMTSGYYEQYF	TGTGCCAGCAGCCCAATGACTAGCGGGTACTACGAGCAGTACTTC
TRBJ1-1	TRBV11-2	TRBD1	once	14	CASNLGGQSTEAFF	TGTGCCAGCAACCTTGGGGGACAGTCGACTGAAGCTTTCTTT
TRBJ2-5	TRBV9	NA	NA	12	CASSSGEKTQYF	TGTGCCAGCAGCTCGGGGGAGAAGACCCAGTACTTC
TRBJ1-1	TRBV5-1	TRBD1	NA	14	CASSSQGLNTEAFF	TGCGCCAGCAGCTCACAGGGGCTTAACACTGAAGCTTTCTTT
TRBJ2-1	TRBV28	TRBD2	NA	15	CASTNSGGSYNEQFF	TGTGCCAGCACCAACAGCGGGGGCTCCTACAATGAGCAGTTCTTC
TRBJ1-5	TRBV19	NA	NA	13	CASADTVNQPQHF	TGTGCCAGTGCGGACACCGTCAATCAGCCCCAGCATTTT
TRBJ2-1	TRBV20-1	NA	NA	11	CSARDRNEQFF	TGCAGTGCTAGAGATCGCAATGAGCAGTTCTTC
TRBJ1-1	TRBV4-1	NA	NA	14	CASSQGYSNTEAFF	TGCGCCAGCAGCCAAGGGTACTCAAACACTGAAGCTTTCTTT
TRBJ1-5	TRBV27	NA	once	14	CASSPFSSNQPQHF	TGTGCCAGCAGTCCGTTTTCTAGCAATCAGCCCCAGCATTTT
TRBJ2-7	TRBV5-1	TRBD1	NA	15	CASSPGTGSSYEQYF	TGCGCCAGCAGCCCCGGGACAGGGAGCTCCTACGAGCAGTACTTC
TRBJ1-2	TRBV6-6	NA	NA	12	CASSGVNYGYTF	TGTGCCAGCTCCGGAGTTAACTATGGCTACACCTTC